This T cell receptor beta chain was obtained from a study of blood T cell repertoires in COVID-19. Study-wide context: Italy, Spain and the United States were the sources of the convalescent and acute COVID-19 samples. PBMCs, B-cell-depleted T cells, or T cells were the source of the cDNA or gDNA that made up the material.

The Seattle patients joined while their infection was active and were tracked longitudinally afterward. Profiled with immunoSEQ multiplex PCR; TCRdb holds only in-frame clones, not every one. The sample holds 200,000 to 300,000 clones, 85% to 95% seen once. Germline lookup yields CDR1 SGHTA and CDR2 FQGTGA. The V gene end was trimmed by 6 bases and the J gene end by 1 base; junction bases not matched to a gene: 8. This CDR3 region has 15 residues. The chain carries TRBV7-3 and TRBJ1-2, with TRBD1 identical over 7 bases. The sequence derives from a man between 25 and 39 years old with COVID-19, enrolled during active disease. The material sequenced was peripheral blood. The CDR3 here is CASSSERGLNYGYTF. The CDR3 DNA reads TGTGCCAGCAGTTCCGAAAGGGGGCTTAACTATGGCTACACCTTC.